This T cell receptor (beta chain) was sequenced during a study of T cell clones after liver transplantation. Study background: Liver transplant recipients had immunosuppression withdrawal attempted within 2 years. Post-transplant blood was tracked for graft-donor-reactive T cell clones identified in a pre-transplant mixed lymphocyte reaction.

Germline assignment: CDR1 MDHEN and CDR2 SYDVKM. Trimming left V 5 bases short and J 7 bases short, with 20 bases between. This CDR3 comprises 15 residues. Here immunoSEQ multiplex PCR was the method, and the copy in TCRdb shows in-frame clones only, minus some. The data hold 95,000 to 130,000 clones, with just over 90% observed a single time. The rearrangement links TRBV28 to TRBJ1-2; a weak D match, TRBD1 (5 bases). Material: CD4+ T cells from blood, obtained 12 months after liver transplant. The receptor was isolated from a human patient who received a liver transplant. Some of these T cells may belong to the graft donor. The CDR3 is CASSPPEGARGGYTF. In DNA form, the CDR3 reads TGTGCCAGCAGTCCTCCGGAAGGGGCTCGGGGTGGCTACACCTTC.